These T cell receptor beta chains were read from a single sample in a study of shared clonotypes between healthy human individuals. The repertoire was sequenced with immunoSEQ multiplex PCR; TCRdb's copy has only in-frame clones and lacks some. The repertoire consists of 2 million to 2.5 million clones, with over 85% occurring once and the leading ten covering 0.36%. Input material: naive CD4+ T cells from PBMCs. Receptor source: a man aged 18 to 29 in good health. Some clones in this sample may be carry-over from other donors' samples. Each CDR3 is given without its conserved first and last residue.

v_call	j_call	cdr3_aa
TRBV5-1	TRBJ2-1	ASSGRLASDEQF
TRBV19	TRBJ2-7	ASRGLLSYEQY
TRBV7-2	TRBJ1-2	ASSPHMTGGGSPYGYT
TRBV5-4	TRBJ2-5	ASSPYYQETQY
TRBV18	TRBJ1-4	ASSRIQPTNEKLF
TRBV6-1	TRBJ2-7	ASSEAPQAGYEQY
TRBV9	TRBJ2-2	ASSSRLAGELF
TRBV5-6	TRBJ2-1	ASSLARARSYNEQF
TRBV19	TRBJ2-3	ASSMQGSTDTQY
TRBV7-2	TRBJ1-3	ASSSRDRVNTIY
TRBV28	TRBJ1-2	ASSASGSGYT
TRBV28	TRBJ1-4	ASISGTGRPEGEKLF
TRBV4-3	TRBJ1-1	ASSYRDMNTEAF
TRBV4-1	TRBJ2-7	ASSQGVSGGYEQY
TRBV7-9	TRBJ2-3	ASSLLAGGHDTQY
TRBV19	TRBJ1-4	ASTGQGPATNEKLF
TRBV21-1	TRBJ2-3	ASSKARGRSTDTQY
TRBV30	TRBJ1-2	AWSPITNYGYT
TRBV11-2	TRBJ1-2	ASSYGQGNYGYT
TRBV7-3	TRBJ2-5	ASSPQGMYQETQY
TRBV18	TRBJ2-1	ASSPTVSSYNEQF
TRBV10-3	TRBJ2-2	AISESGQGNTGELF
TRBV7-9	TRBJ1-1	ASSLRSHPNTEAF
TRBV25-1	TRBJ1-2	ASSELRQGDYGYT
TRBV5-1	TRBJ2-1	ASSLEGGPRFEQF
TRBV28	TRBJ1-2	ASSLITGRHGYT
TRBV6-5	TRBJ1-2	ASSYAGTGDGYT
TRBV7-6	TRBJ2-5	ASSPGGTQY
TRBV27	TRBJ2-7	ASSLGGPQSSYEQY
TRBV11-3	TRBJ2-5	ASSLGVAGYETQY
TRBV5-6	TRBJ1-1	ASSSIPRQGSEAF
TRBV5-1	TRBJ2-1	ASAGQGLGDEQF
TRBV11-2	TRBJ2-7	ASSLAFLDTKQY
TRBV28	TRBJ2-5	ASSLQASASTQY
TRBV5-1	TRBJ2-5	ASSARDSSQETQY
TRBV9	TRBJ2-1	ASSARGGYNEQF
TRBV18	TRBJ2-4	ASSPGQGKNIQY
TRBV28	TRBJ2-1	ASRTYRNEQF
TRBV2	TRBJ2-2	ASSGLVSGELF
TRBV7-9	TRBJ2-1	ASSLGTSGNNEQF
TRBV5-1	TRBJ2-1	ASSPAGTGGYNEQF